The text below deals with one TCR beta chain. The junction departs from the called germline gene at one end, perhaps through a read error. These data belong to a study of T cells in Graves' hyperthyroidism and ophthalmopathy. Graves' hyperthyroidism without ophthalmopathy progression within 18 months was termed stable. Patients having uncontrolled infection, another autoimmune disease, pregnancy or lactation were not included. PBMCs were derived from around 10 ml fresh peripheral blood. Amplification of TCR beta CDR3 regions used RNA as the template. First-round RT-PCR of the TCR CDR3 relied on the HTBI primer set. TCRdb re-called the multiplex PCR reads through MiXCR, storing one row per CDR3 protein. The table records about 480,000 distinct CDR3 sequences, approximately 15% of them present only once. The sequencing sample was made of blood. The receptor was isolated from a young woman with Graves' hyperthyroidism.

CDR3 in amino acids: CASSTGVGQGRTDTQYF. In DNA form, the CDR3 reads TGCGCCAGCAGCACTGGCGTGGGACAGGGACGCACAGATACTCAGTATTTT. The gene calls are TRBV5-1 and TRBJ2-3; 9 nucleotides align to TRBD1. The CDR3 extends over 17 amino acids. CDR1 SGHRS and CDR2 YFSETQ come from the germline V gene. Complete variable domain (other parts from reference TRBV5-1 and TRBJ2-3): KAGVTQTPRYLIKTRGQQVTLSCSPISGHRSVSWYQQTPGQGLQFLFEYFSETQRNKGNFPGRFSGRQFSNSRSEMNVSTLELGDSALYLCASSTGVGQGRTDTQYFGPGTRLTVL.